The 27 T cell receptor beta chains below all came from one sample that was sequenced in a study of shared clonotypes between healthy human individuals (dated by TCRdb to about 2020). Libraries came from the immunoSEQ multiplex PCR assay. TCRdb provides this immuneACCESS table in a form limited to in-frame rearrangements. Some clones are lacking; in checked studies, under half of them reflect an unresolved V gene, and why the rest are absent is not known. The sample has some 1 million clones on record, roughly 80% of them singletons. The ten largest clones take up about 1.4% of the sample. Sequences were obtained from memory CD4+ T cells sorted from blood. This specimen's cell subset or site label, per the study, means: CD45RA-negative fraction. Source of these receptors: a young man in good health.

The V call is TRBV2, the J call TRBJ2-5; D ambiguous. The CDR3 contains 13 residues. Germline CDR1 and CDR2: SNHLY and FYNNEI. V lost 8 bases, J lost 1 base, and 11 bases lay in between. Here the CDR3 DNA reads TGTGCCAGCTCAACCCGGACCCAAGAGACCCAGTACTTC. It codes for CASSTRTQETQYF.

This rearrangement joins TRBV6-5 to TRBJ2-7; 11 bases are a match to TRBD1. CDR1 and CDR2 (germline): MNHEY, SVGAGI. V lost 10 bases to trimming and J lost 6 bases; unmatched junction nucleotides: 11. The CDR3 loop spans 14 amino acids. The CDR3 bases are TGTGCCACCCGCCCCGGGACAGGGGGATTCGAGCAGTACTTC. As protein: CATRPGTGGFEQYF.

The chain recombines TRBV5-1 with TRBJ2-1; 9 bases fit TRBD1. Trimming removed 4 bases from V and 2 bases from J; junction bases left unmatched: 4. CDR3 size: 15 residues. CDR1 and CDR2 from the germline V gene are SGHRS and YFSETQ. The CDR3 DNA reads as TGCGCCAGCAGCCAGGGACAGGGTACCTACAATGAGCAGTTCTTC. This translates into CASSQGQGTYNEQFF.

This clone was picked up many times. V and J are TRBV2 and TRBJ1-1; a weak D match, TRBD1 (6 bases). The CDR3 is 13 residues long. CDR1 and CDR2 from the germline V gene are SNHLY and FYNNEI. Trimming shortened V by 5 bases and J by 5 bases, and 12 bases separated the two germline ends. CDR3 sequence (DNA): TGTGCCAGCAGTTTAGGGGGGCTAACTGAAGCTTTCTTT. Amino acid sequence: CASSLGGLTEAFF. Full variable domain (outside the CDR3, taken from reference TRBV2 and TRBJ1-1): EPEVTQTPSHQVTQMGQEVILRCVPISNHLYFYWYRQILGQKVEFLVSFYNNEISEKSEIFDDQFSVERPDGSNFTLKIRSTKLEDSAMYFCASSLGGLTEAFFGQGTRLTVV.

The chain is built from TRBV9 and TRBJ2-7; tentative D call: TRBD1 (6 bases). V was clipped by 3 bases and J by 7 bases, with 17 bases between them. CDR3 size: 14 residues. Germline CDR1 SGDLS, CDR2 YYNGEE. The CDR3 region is CASSAQGARGEQYF. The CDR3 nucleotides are TGTGCCAGCAGCGCACAGGGAGCCCGAGGGGAGCAGTACTTC.

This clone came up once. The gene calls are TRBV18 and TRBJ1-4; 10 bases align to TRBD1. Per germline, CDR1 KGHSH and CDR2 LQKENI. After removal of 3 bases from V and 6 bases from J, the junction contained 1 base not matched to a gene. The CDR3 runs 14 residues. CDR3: CASSPGQGYEKLFF. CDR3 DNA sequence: TGTGCCAGCTCACCGGGACAGGGGTATGAAAAACTGTTTTTT. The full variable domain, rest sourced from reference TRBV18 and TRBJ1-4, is NAGVMQNPRHLVRRRGQEARLRCSPMKGHSHVYWYRQLPEEGLKFMVYLQKENIIDESGMPKERFSAEFPKEGPSILRIQQVVRGDSAAYFCASSPGQGYEKLFFGSGTQLSVL.

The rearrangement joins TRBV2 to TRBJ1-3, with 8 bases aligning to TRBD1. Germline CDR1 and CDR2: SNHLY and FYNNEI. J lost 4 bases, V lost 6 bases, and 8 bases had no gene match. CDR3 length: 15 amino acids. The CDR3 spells CASSPSRTGGNTIYF. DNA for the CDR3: TGTGCCAGCAGCCCCTCGAGGACAGGGGGAAACACCATATATTTT. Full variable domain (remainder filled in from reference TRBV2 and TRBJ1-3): EPEVTQTPSHQVTQMGQEVILRCVPISNHLYFYWYRQILGQKVEFLVSFYNNEISEKSEIFDDQFSVERPDGSNFTLKIRSTKLEDSAMYFCASSPSRTGGNTIYFGEGSWLTVV.

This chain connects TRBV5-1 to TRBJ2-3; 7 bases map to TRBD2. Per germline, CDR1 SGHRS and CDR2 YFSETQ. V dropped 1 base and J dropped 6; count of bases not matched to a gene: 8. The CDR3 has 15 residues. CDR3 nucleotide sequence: TGCGCCAGCAGCTTGAGCGGGACGCCGGGTGATACGCAGTATTTT. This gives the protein CASSLSGTPGDTQYF. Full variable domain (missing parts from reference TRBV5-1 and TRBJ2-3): KAGVTQTPRYLIKTRGQQVTLSCSPISGHRSVSWYQQTPGQGLQFLFEYFSETQRNKGNFPGRFSGRQFSNSRSEMNVSTLELGDSALYLCASSLSGTPGDTQYFGPGTRLTVL.

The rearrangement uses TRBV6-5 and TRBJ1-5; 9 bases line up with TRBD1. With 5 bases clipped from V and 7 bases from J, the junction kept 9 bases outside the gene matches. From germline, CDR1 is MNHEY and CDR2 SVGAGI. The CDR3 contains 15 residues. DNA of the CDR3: TGTGCCAGCAGTAGGGGACAGGGTGGGTCCCAGCCCCAGCATTTT. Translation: CASSRGQGGSQPQHF.

CDR3 region: CASSLAVPGQGAYEQYF. The DNA of the CDR3 is TGTGCCAGCAGCTTGGCGGTACCGGGACAGGGGGCCTACGAGCAGTACTTC. The V and J genes are TRBV5-8 and TRBJ2-7, with 11 bases identical to TRBD1. The CDR3 runs 17 residues. V was clipped by 0 bases and J by 2 bases; unmatched bases: 7. Germline V CDR1 and CDR2: SGHTS, YDEGEE. Together with reference TRBV5-8 and TRBJ2-7, the CDR3 gives the full variable domain: EAGVTQSPTHLIKTRGQQATLRCSPISGHTSVYWYQQALGLGLQFLLWYDEGEERNRGNFPPRFSGRQFPNYSSELNVNALELEDSALYLCASSLAVPGQGAYEQYFGPGTRLTVT.

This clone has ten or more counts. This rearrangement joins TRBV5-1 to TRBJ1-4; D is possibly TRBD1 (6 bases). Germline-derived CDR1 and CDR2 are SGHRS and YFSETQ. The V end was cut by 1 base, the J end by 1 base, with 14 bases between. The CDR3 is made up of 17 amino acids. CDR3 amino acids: CASSLWDIGETNEKLFF. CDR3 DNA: TGCGCCAGCAGCTTGTGGGACATCGGAGAAACTAATGAAAAACTGTTTTTT.

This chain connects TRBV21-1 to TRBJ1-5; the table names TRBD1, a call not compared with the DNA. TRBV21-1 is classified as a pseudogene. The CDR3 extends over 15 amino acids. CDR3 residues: CASTLTGGANQPQHF. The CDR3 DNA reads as TGTGCCAGCACCCTGACAGGGGGCGCAAATCAGCCCCAGCATTTT.

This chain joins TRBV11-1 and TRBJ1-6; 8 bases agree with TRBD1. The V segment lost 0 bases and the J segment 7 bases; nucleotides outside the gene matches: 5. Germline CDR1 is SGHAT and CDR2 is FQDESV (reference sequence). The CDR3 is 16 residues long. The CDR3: CASSLAAGTGNSPLHF. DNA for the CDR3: TGTGCCAGCAGCTTAGCCGCCGGGACAGGCAATTCACCCCTCCACTTT.

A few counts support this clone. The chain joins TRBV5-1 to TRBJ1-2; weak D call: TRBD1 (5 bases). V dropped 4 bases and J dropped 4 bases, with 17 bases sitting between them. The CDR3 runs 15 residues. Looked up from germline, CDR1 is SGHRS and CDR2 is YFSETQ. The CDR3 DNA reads TGCGCCAGCAGCCTGTTAGGGGAACCGCGCTATGGCTACACCTTC. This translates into CASSLLGEPRYGYTF.

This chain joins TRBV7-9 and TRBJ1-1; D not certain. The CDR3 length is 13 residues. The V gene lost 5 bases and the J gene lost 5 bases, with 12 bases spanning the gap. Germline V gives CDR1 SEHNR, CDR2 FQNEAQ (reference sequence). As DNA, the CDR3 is TGTGCCAGCAGCCACCGGGTGGGGACTGAAGCTTTCTTT. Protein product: CASSHRVGTEAFF.

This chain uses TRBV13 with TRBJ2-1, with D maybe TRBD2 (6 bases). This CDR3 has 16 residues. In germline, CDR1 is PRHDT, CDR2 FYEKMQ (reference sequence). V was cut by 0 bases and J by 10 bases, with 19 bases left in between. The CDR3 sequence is CASSLGPGARVGEQFF. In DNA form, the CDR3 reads TGTGCCAGCAGCTTAGGCCCGGGAGCGAGGGTGGGGGAGCAGTTCTTC.

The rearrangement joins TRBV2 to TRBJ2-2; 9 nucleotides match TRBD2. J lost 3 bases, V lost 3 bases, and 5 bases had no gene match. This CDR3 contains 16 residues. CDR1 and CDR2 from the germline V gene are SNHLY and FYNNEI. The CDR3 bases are TGTGCCAGCAGTGATTTAATAGCGGGGGACACCGGGGAGCTGTTTTTT. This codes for CASSDLIAGDTGELFF.

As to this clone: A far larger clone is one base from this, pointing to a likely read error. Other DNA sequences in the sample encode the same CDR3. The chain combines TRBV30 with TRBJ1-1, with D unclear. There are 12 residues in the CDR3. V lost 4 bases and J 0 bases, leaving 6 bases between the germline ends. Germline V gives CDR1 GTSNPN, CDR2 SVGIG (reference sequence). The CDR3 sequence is CAWKVMNTEAFF. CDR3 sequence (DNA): TGTGCCTGGAAGGTCATGAACACTGAAGCTTTCTTT. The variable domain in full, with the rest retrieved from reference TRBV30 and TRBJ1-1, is SQTIHQWPATLVQPVGSPLSLECTVEGTSNPNLYWYRQAAGRGLQLLFYSVGIGQISSEVPQNLSASRPQDRQFILSSKKLLLSDSGFYLCAWKVMNTEAFFGQGTRLTVV.

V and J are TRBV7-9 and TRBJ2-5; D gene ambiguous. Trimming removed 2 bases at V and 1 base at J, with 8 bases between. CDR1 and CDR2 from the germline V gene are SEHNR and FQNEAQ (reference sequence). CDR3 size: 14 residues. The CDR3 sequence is CASSLIWAQETQYF. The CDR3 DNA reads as TGTGCCAGCAGCTTAATCTGGGCCCAAGAGACCCAGTACTTC.

The CDR3 loop reads CAWRESSYEQYF. CDR3 nucleotide sequence: TGTGCCTGGAGGGAGAGCTCCTACGAGCAGTACTTC. This chain uses TRBV30 with TRBJ2-7; D gene unclear. V lost 3 bases to trimming and J lost 0 bases, with 6 bases between them. There are 12 residues in the CDR3. Germline assignment: CDR1 GTSNPN and CDR2 SVGIG (reference sequence).

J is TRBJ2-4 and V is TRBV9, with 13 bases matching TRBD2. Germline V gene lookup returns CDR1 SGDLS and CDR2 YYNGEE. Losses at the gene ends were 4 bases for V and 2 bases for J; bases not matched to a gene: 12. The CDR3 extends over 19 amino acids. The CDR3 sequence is CASSPWTSGSTKSKNIQYF. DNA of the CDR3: TGTGCCAGCAGCCCTTGGACTAGCGGGAGTACTAAATCCAAAAACATTCAGTACTTC.

CDR3 loop: CASSFNPPLFTSSYEQYF. CDR3 nucleotides: TGTGCCAGCAGTTTTAACCCGCCCTTATTTACATCCTCCTACGAGCAGTACTTC. V and J are TRBV28 and TRBJ2-7; D remains ambiguous. CDR1 and CDR2 from the germline V gene are MDHEN and SYDVKM. The CDR3 has 18 residues. Trimming pared 3 bases from V and 0 bases from J, leaving 21 bases between. Using reference TRBV28 and TRBJ2-7 for the parts outside the CDR3, the full variable domain is DVKVTQSSRYLVKRTGEKVFLECVQDMDHENMFWYRQDPGLGLRLIYFSYDVKMKEKGDIPEGYSVSREKKERFSLILESASTNQTSMYLCASSFNPPLFTSSYEQYFGPGTRLTVT.

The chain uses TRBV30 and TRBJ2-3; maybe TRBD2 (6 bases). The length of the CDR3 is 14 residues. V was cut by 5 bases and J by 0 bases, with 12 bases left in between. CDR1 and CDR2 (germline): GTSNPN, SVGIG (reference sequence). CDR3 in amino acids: CAWDQGLSTDTQYF. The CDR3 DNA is TGTGCCTGGGATCAGGGACTTAGCACAGATACGCAGTATTTT. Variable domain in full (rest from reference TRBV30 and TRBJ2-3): SQTIHQWPATLVQPVGSPLSLECTVEGTSNPNLYWYRQAAGRGLQLLFYSVGIGQISSEVPQNLSASRPQDRQFILSSKKLLLSDSGFYLCAWDQGLSTDTQYFGPGTRLTVL.

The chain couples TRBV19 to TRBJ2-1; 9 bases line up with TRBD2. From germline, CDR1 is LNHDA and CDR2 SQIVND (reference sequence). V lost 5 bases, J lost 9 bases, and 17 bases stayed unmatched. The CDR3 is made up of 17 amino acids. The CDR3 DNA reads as TGTGCCAGTAGTCCACCCCTGCCTAGCGGGATTTACGCTGAGCAGTTCTTC. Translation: CASSPPLPSGIYAEQFF.

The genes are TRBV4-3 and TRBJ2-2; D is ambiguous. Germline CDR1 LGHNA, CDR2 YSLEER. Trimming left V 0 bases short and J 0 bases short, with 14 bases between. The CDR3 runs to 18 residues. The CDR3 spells CASSQDVFAHANTGELFF. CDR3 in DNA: TGCGCCAGCAGCCAAGATGTTTTTGCCCACGCGAACACCGGGGAGCTGTTTTTT.

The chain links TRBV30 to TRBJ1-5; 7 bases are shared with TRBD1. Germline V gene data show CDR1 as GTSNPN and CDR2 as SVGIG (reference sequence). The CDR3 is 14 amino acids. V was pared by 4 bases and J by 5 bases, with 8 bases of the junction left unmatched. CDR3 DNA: TGTGCCTGGAACGCGGGACAGATCTATCAGCCCCAGCATTTT. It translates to CAWNAGQIYQPQHF.

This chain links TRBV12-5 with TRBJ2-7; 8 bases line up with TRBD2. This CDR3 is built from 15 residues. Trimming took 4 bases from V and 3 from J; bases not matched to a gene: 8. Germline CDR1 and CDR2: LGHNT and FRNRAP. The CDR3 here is CASGWGAGASYEQYF. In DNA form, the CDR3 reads TGTGCTAGTGGTTGGGGAGCGGGAGCCAGCTACGAGCAGTACTTC.